The 13 T cell receptor beta chains listed next were all sequenced from one sample in a study of CD8 T cells in ankylosing spondylitis. TCRdb ran MiXCR on the 5' RACE reads and lists one entry per CDR3 protein. The table includes about 39,000 distinct CDR3 sequences, over 2.5% detected once. Sequenced sample: blood, either unsorted or a sorted T cell fraction (not recorded which). The receptors were sampled from a male donor with ankylosing spondylitis or in good health (not recorded which).

This clonotype was detected ten times or more. The chain is built from TRBV9 and TRBJ2-3; TRBD2 agrees at 7 bases. The trim removed 4 bases at V and 0 bases at J, leaving 8 bases unmatched. Germline V gives CDR1 SGDLS, CDR2 YYNGEE. The CDR3 is 16 amino acids. CDR3 in DNA: TGTGCCAGCAGCTCACGGACGGGGGGTAGCACAGATACGCAGTATTTT. Protein sequence: CASSSRTGGSTDTQYF. Full variable domain (remainder filled in from reference TRBV9 and TRBJ2-3): DSGVTQTPKHLITATGQRVTLRCSPRSGDLSVYWYQQSLDQGLQFLIQYYNGEERAKGNILERFSAQQFPDLHSELNLSSLELGDSALYFCASSSRTGGSTDTQYFGPGTRLTVL.

This clonotype was seen at least ten times. The rearrangement links TRBV9 to TRBJ2-2; D is unclear. CDR1 SGDLS and CDR2 YYNGEE come from the germline V gene. The CDR3 runs 14 residues. V was cut by 4 bases and J by 7 bases, with 14 bases left in between. CDR3 region: CASSPSDLLGELFF. CDR3 bases: TGTGCCAGCAGCCCCTCGGACCTCCTCGGGGAGCTGTTTTTT.

This clonotype was seen at least ten times. The gene calls are TRBV9 and TRBJ1-4; D is perhaps TRBD1 (5 bases). Germline CDR1 is SGDLS and CDR2 is YYNGEE. The V and J ends lost 3 bases and 5 bases respectively, with 11 bases between them. The CDR3 runs 14 residues. The CDR3 sequence is CASSDRDDNEKLFF. The CDR3 DNA is TGTGCCAGCAGCGACCGGGACGACAATGAAAAACTGTTTTTT.

At least ten counts were recorded for this clonotype. The chain has TRBV9 and TRBJ2-1; unclear D gene. V lost 2 bases, J lost 3 bases, and 6 bases lay in between. This CDR3 has 13 amino acids. Germline values: CDR1 SGDLS, CDR2 YYNGEE. CDR3 nucleotides: TGTGCCAGCAGCGTCCAGCTCTACAATGAGCAGTTCTTC. Its translation is CASSVQLYNEQFF.

This clonotype appeared many times. The J gene is TRBJ2-1, the V gene TRBV9, with D tentatively TRBD1 (6 bases). Trimming pared 7 bases from V and 15 bases from J, leaving 20 bases between. Germline V gene sequence: CDR1 SGDLS, CDR2 YYNGEE. This CDR3 contains 12 residues. The CDR3 loop reads CASGSAGTSAFF. The DNA of the CDR3 is TGTGCCAGCGGATCCGCCGGGACAAGCGCGTTCTTC.

This clonotype was seen ten or more times. This chain links TRBV9 with TRBJ2-3; 7 bases are shared with TRBD2. Looked up from germline, CDR1 is SGDLS and CDR2 is YYNGEE. The trim removed 0 bases at V and 3 bases at J, leaving 4 bases unmatched. The CDR3 loop spans 15 amino acids. CDR3 DNA: TGTGCCAGCAGCGTAGGAGGGAGGGGTACAGATACGCAGTATTTT. Protein: CASSVGGRGTDTQYF.

At least ten counts were recorded for this clonotype. V is TRBV9 and J is TRBJ2-5, with TRBD1 matching 7 bases. Germline loops: CDR1 SGDLS, CDR2 YYNGEE. V lost 4 bases, J lost 1 base, and 4 bases stayed unmatched. The CDR3 runs 14 residues. The chain's CDR3 is CASSKQGRQETQYF. As DNA, the CDR3 is TGTGCCAGCAGCAAACAGGGGCGCCAAGAGACCCAGTACTTC.

This clonotype was detected many times. The V gene is TRBV9, the J gene TRBJ2-1, with D perhaps matching TRBD1 (6 bases). The germline V gene encodes CDR1 SGDLS and CDR2 YYNGEE. The CDR3 is 16 amino acids. Trimming left V 0 bases short and J 1 base short, with 11 bases between. The CDR3 is CASSVGTDLSYNEQFF. CDR3 in DNA: TGTGCCAGCAGCGTAGGGACAGACCTTTCCTACAATGAGCAGTTCTTC.

This clonotype was counted at least ten times. The chain recombines TRBV9 with TRBJ2-3, with 8 nucleotides matching TRBD1. CDR1 is SGDLS and CDR2 is YYNGEE in the germline V gene. V gave up 4 bases and J gave up 1 base; unmatched junction bases: 11. There are 17 residues in the CDR3. The CDR3 loop is CASSPQDRAPGTDTQYF. Here the CDR3 DNA reads TGTGCCAGCAGCCCCCAGGACAGGGCCCCTGGCACAGATACGCAGTATTTT.

This clonotype appeared many times. The chain couples TRBV9 to TRBJ2-3; weak D call: TRBD2 (7 bases). V dropped 4 bases and J dropped 1 base, with 16 bases sitting between them. The CDR3 totals 16 residues. The germline CDR1 and CDR2 sequences are SGDLS and YYNGEE. Written as DNA, the CDR3 is TGTGCCAGCAGCACCGGTAGGGGGGGAGGCACAGATACGCAGTATTTT. Translated: CASSTGRGGGTDTQYF.

This chain links TRBV9 with TRBJ2-2, with D possibly matching TRBD1 (5 bases). Per the germline V gene, CDR1 is SGDLS and CDR2 is YYNGEE. CDR3 length: 15 residues. The V end lost 0 bases, the J end lost 4 bases, and 10 bases lay between the germline ends. The CDR3 is CASSVEGRSTGELFF. CDR3 DNA: TGTGCCAGCAGCGTAGAGGGGCGCAGCACCGGGGAGCTGTTTTTT.

This clonotype was seen many times. The chain joins TRBV9 to TRBJ2-1; a weak D match, TRBD2 (5 bases). The CDR3 runs to 15 residues. V shed 3 bases and J shed 5 bases, with 15 bases lying between them. Germline assignment: CDR1 SGDLS and CDR2 YYNGEE. The CDR3 DNA is TGTGCCAGCAGCGCCGAGGTAGTCGGGAACAATGAGCAGTTCTTC. Its translation: CASSAEVVGNNEQFF.

This clonotype was counted many times. This rearrangement joins TRBV9 to TRBJ2-3; 7 positions agree with TRBD1. The V segment lost 0 bases and the J segment 6 bases; nucleotides outside the gene matches: 7. Germline CDR1 and CDR2: SGDLS and YYNGEE. The length of the CDR3 is 15 residues. The CDR3 sequence is CASSVDEGAGDTQYF. CDR3 coding DNA: TGTGCCAGCAGCGTAGATGAGGGGGCAGGGGATACGCAGTATTTT.